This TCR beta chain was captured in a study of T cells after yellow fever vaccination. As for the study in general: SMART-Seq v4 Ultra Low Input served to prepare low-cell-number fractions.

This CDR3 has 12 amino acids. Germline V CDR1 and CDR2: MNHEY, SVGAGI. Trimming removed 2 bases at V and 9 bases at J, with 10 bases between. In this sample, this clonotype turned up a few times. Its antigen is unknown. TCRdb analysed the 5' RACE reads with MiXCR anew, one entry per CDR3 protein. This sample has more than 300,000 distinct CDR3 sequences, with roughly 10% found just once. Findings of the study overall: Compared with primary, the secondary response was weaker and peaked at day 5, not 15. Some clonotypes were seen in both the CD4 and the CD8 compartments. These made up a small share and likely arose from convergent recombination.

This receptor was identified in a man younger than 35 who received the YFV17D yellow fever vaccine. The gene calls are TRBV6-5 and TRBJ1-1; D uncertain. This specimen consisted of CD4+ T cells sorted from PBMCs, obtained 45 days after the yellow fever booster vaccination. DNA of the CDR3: TGTGCCAGCAGTTACGGTGGGGAGAAAGCTTTCTTT. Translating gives CASSYGGEKAFF.